A single sample is the source of the 9 T cell receptor beta chains below, sequenced in a study of blood T cell repertoires in COVID-19 (TCRdb year 2020). Library construction relied on the immunoSEQ multiplex PCR assay. TCRdb re-hosts the immuneACCESS table, in-frame sequences only. Its copies lack some clones; in the studies checked, an unresolved V gene accounts for under half of them, and the cause for the rest is not known. The sample has about 88,000 clones on record, roughly 90% of them singletons. The ten largest clonotypes hold roughly 1.7% of the sample. Sequenced sample: peripheral blood. The source is a man aged 60 to 69 with acute or convalescent COVID-19.

The CDR3 DNA sequence: TGTGCCAGCAGCTTAGGGACAGCACATTCTAACTATGGCTACACCTTC. This sequence encodes CASSLGTAHSNYGYTF. This rearrangement joins TRBV7-8 to TRBJ1-2; tentative D call: TRBD1 (6 bases). This CDR3 is 16 amino acids long. Per germline, CDR1 SGHVS and CDR2 FQNEAQ. Trimming stripped 1 base from V and 0 bases from J, with 12 bases between.

This rearrangement joins TRBV27 to TRBJ2-7, with D hard to call. V lost 3 bases and J lost 5, with 8 bases in between. The CDR3 extends over 12 amino acids. Germline CDR1 is MNHEY and CDR2 is SMNVEV (reference sequence). The CDR3 loop reads CASSFNTDEQYF. In nucleotides, the CDR3 is TGTGCCAGCAGTTTTAATACGGACGAGCAGTACTTC.

The rearrangement links TRBV3-1 (or the pseudogene TRBV3-2) to TRBJ1-2; weak D call: TRBD1 (6 bases). Trimming took 2 bases from V and 8 from J, leaving 15 bases between them. This CDR3 is built from 14 residues. Germline V gene sequence: CDR1 LGHDT, CDR2 YNNKEL (reference sequence). The DNA of the CDR3 is TGTGCCAGCAGCCAAACTTGGGGGGGCGGAGGCTACACCTTC. Its protein is CASSQTWGGGGYTF.

The chain carries TRBV6-2 or TRBV6-3 and TRBJ2-7, with TRBD1 matching over 9 bases. This CDR3 has 16 amino acids. Germline assignment: CDR1 MNHEY and CDR2 SVGEGT. The V gene end was trimmed by 5 bases and the J gene end by 4 bases; junction bases not matched to a gene: 12. The DNA of the CDR3 is TGTGCCAGCAGTCGCATTCGACAGGGGGATTTTTACGAGCAGTACTTC. It encodes CASSRIRQGDFYEQYF.

As regards this clone: The junction departs from the called germline gene at one end, perhaps through a read error. The chain links TRBV30 to TRBJ1-1, with 10 bases identical to TRBD1. Germline V gives CDR1 GTSNPN, CDR2 SVGIG (reference sequence). The CDR3 is made up of 10 amino acids. CDR3 loop: CAWRQGAILF. For the CDR3, the DNA is TGTGCCTGGCGACAGGGGGCGATCCTCTTT.

This chain uses TRBV6-5 with TRBJ1-1; D unclear. Germline V lookup: CDR1 MNHEY, CDR2 SVGAGI. This CDR3 contains 13 residues. V lost 0 bases and J lost 7, with 9 bases in between. The CDR3 is CASSYSPTNEAFF. The CDR3 DNA reads TGTGCCAGCAGTTACTCTCCTACGAATGAAGCTTTCTTT.

The CDR3 bases are TGTGCCAGCAGCCGCATCCCGGGACAGCGATCCTACGAGCAGTACTTC. This sequence encodes CASSRIPGQRSYEQYF. V and J are TRBV7-2 and TRBJ2-7; 7 bases line up with TRBD1. Germline CDR1 SGHTA, CDR2 FQGNSA. The CDR3 has 16 amino acids. V lost 5 bases, J lost 1 base, and 11 bases stayed unmatched. Complete variable domain (other parts from reference TRBV7-2 and TRBJ2-7): GAGVSQSPSNKVTEKGKDVELRCDPISGHTALYWYRQSLGQGLEFLIYFQGNSAPDKSGLPSDRFSAERTGGSVSTLTIQRTQQEDSAVYLCASSRIPGQRSYEQYFGPGTRLTVT.

The chain employs TRBV19 and TRBJ2-5, with 8 bases identical to TRBD1. CDR3 length: 14 residues. V trimming: 5 bases; J trimming: 4 bases; junction bases outside the gene matches: 6. Germline V gives CDR1 LNHDA, CDR2 SQIVND (reference sequence). The CDR3 loop reads CASSPQGAGETQYF. CDR3 bases: TGTGCCAGTAGTCCTCAGGGGGCGGGAGAGACCCAGTACTTC.

V gene TRBV5-6 combines with J gene TRBJ2-7, with D tentatively TRBD2 (5 bases). Per the germline V gene, CDR1 is SGHDT and CDR2 is YYEEEE. The CDR3 length is 14 residues. Trimming pared 2 bases from V and 0 bases from J, leaving 9 bases between. CDR3 nucleotide sequence: TGTGCCAGCAGCTTCGGACTGATCTCCTACGAGCAGTACTTC. This gives the protein CASSFGLISYEQYF.